This entry is about one TCR beta chain. Germline CDR1 and CDR2: SGHTA and FQGNSA. V lost 3 bases and J 4 bases, leaving 9 bases between the germline ends. CDR3 length equals 13 residues. Sequencing used immunoSEQ multiplex PCR; TCRdb keeps in-frame clones, though not all of them. The sample lists roughly 50,000 clones, around 88% occurring once. Documented time point: pretreatment peripheral blood. Between 1 and 8 samples per patient were obtained, pretreatment and on-treatment. This record comes from a study of PD-L1 blockade in urothelial cancer. Study overall: Atezolizumab therapy began for patients in the mid-2010s, dosed at 1,200 mg intravenously every 3 weeks. Analysis of blood occurred 3 weeks (second dose) and 6 weeks after treatment start.

The sample in question was PBMCs, obtained around atezolizumab (anti-PD-L1) treatment. The rearrangement links TRBV7-2 to TRBJ2-5; the D is unclear. This clonotype originated in a woman aged 60-75 years with urothelial cancer. The CDR3: CASSFTAAETQYF. CDR3 in DNA: TGTGCCAGCAGCTTTACAGCTGCAGAGACCCAGTACTTC.